This T cell receptor (beta chain) was captured in a study of T cells after yellow fever vaccination. General observations from the study: Peak timing came faster in the weaker secondary response, day 5 versus 15. Boosting was followed by the reappearance of most primary-vaccination clones (roughly 95% CD4, more than 70% CD8).

The CDR3 covers 15 residues. Trimming took off 2 bases at V and 4 bases at J, with 11 bases between the two ends. Per the germline V gene, CDR1 is MNHEY and CDR2 is SMNVEV (reference sequence). In the case of this clonotype: Its antigen is as yet unknown.

By 5'RACE template switching, TCR cDNA was produced, with a universal primer site and UMIs added in the process. MiXCR, applied by TCRdb to the 5' RACE reads, yields one record per CDR3 protein. The sample carries over 130,000 distinct CDR3 sequences, around 7.7% recorded once. V usage is TRBV27 and J usage is TRBJ2-2; D is undetermined. This TCR derives from a man aged 25-40 years who received the YFV17D yellow fever vaccine. The sequences come from CD4+ T cells sorted from PBMCs, collected 5 days after the yellow fever booster vaccination. For the CDR3, the DNA is TGTGCCAGCAGTTTAAGGTTCCTGGGCACCGGGGAGCTGTTTTTT. Translated, it gives CASSLRFLGTGELFF.